A selection of T cell receptor beta chains follows, all from one sample in a study of blood T cell repertoires in COVID-19. The method was immunoSEQ multiplex PCR; TCRdb's version includes in-frame clones alone and lacks a portion of them. This sample has 300,000 or so clones, with 80% to 90% found just once. The sample taken for sequencing was peripheral blood. The receptors originated from a man younger than 35 who had recovered from COVID-19. The CDR3 runs from the conserved cysteine through the conserved F or W. The D gene is left open where the match is weak.

v_gene	d_gene	j_gene	CDR3nt	CDR3aa
TRBV19	.	TRBJ2-5	TGTGCCAGTAGTACGAGGGAACGGGAGACCCAGTACTTC	CASSTRERETQYF
TRBV2	TRBD1	TRBJ1-6	TGTGCCAGCTGTGAGGGACAGGGCTATTCACCCCTCCACTTT	CASCEGQGYSPLHF
TRBV12-3/TRBV12-4	TRBD1	TRBJ1-2	TGTGCCAGCAGCCAGGGACAGGGCTATGGCTACACCTTC	CASSQGQGYGYTF
TRBV6-1	TRBD2	TRBJ2-3	TGTGCCAGCAGTGAACTGGGCGGGGGAGCTAGCACAGATACGCAGTATTTT	CASSELGGGASTDTQYF
TRBV29-1	.	TRBJ2-3	TGCAGCGTGAACAGGGATAGCACAGATACGCAGTATTTT	CSVNRDSTDTQYF
TRBV19	.	TRBJ1-5	TGTGCCAGCAGGGTTAACCTGGGCAATCAGCCCCAGCATTTT	CASRVNLGNQPQHF
TRBV10-1	TRBD2	TRBJ2-2	TGCGCCAGCAGTGAGTACCCTAGCGGGGTGCTCGGGGAGCTGTTTTTT	CASSEYPSGVLGELFF
TRBV14	TRBD1	TRBJ2-7	TGTGCCAGCAGCCCCGACAGGGGAGTGTACGAGCAGTACTTC	CASSPDRGVYEQYF
TRBV6-1	TRBD2	TRBJ2-7	TGTGCCAGCAGTGAAATCGGGGGGTCCTACGAGCAGTACTTC	CASSEIGGSYEQYF
TRBV18	.	TRBJ1-2	TGTGCCAGCTCTCTTACGGACAGCCGCTATGGCTACACCTTC	CASSLTDSRYGYTF
TRBV19	TRBD2	TRBJ2-1	TGTGCCAGTAGTCACGGGACTAGCGGGGGTGAGCAGTTCTTC	CASSHGTSGGEQFF